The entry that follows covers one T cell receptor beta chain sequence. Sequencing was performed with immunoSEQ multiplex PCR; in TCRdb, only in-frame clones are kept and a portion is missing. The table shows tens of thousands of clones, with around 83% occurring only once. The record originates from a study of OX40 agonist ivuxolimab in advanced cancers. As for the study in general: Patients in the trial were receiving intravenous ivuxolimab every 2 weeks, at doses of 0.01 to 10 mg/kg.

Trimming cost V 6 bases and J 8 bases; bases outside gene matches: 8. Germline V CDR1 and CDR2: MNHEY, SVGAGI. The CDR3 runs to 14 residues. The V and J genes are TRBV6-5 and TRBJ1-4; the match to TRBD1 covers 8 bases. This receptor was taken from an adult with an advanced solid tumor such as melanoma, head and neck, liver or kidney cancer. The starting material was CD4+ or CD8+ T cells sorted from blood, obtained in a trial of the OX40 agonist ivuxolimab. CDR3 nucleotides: TGTGCCAGCAGAACAGGGGGAGTAGGGGAAAAACTGTTTTTT. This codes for CASRTGGVGEKLFF.